This TCR beta chain was obtained from a study of OX40 agonist ivuxolimab in advanced cancers. Describing the broader study: Ivuxolimab was a fully human IgG2 agonistic monoclonal antibody targeting the costimulatory receptor OX40 (CD134). The point of sequencing TCRbeta in the periphery was to test whether ivuxolimab changed TCR sequence diversity and drove clonal T-cell expansion. Prior anti-PD-1, anti-PD-L1 or anti-CTLA-4 therapy was permitted, and checkpoint inhibitors had been received by 30% to 40% of dose-escalation patients. Intravenous ivuxolimab was administered to patients every 2 weeks at six dose levels: 0.01, 0.1, 0.3, 1.5, 3 and 10 mg/kg. The monotherapy dose-escalation portion (N ≈ 52 patients) of the phase I ivuxolimab trial is reported in the paper. In the dose-escalation cohort, over 65% of patients were male, and the mean age was roughly 60 years, with a range of about 20 to 90. Of the approximately 54 patients in dose escalation, 19 had hepatocellular carcinoma, around 15 had melanoma, 9 had renal cell carcinoma and 9 had head and neck cancer. Partial responses occurred in three dose-escalation patients, of whom one had hepatocellular carcinoma and two had cutaneous melanoma.

What the authors observed across the whole study: At doses of 0.1 to 3.0 mg/kg, clonal expansion of both CD4+ and CD8+ blood T cells was observed from baseline to week 6. After ivuxolimab, more expanded clones were found on average in CD8+ T cells than in CD4+ T cells. Antigen specificity was not determined for the clonally expanded peripheral T cells. Low levels of normalized T-cell clonal expansion were also shown by some nonresponding patients. Partial responders in the 0.1-3.0 mg/kg groups had among the lowest normalized peripheral clonal expansion, especially among CD8+ T cells.

A word on this clone: The specificity of this receptor is unknown. Per-nucleotide qualities are absent, and no much larger clonotype sits a single base away.

For sequencing of the TCRbeta CDR3 region, genomic DNA was extracted from the sorted cells. The immunoSEQ Assay was used to sequence the TCRbeta CDR3 regions. In its TCRdb copy, this immuneACCESS table keeps in-frame sequences only and misses some clones. Where compared with another copy, unresolved V genes explain less than half of these, and the others have no known cause. Recorded for this sample are about 80,000 clones; 84% of them occurred a single time. Of the sample, 25% falls within the top ten clones. CDR1 and CDR2 (LGHNA, YSLEER) derive from the germline V gene. Including the terminal cysteine and phenylalanine, the CDR3 comprises 16 residues. The CDR3 DNA has 48 bases and is translated from base 1. V lost 4 bases and J lost 2 bases, and the count of bases not matched to a germline gene is 5. Patients with autoimmune disease history or receiving systemic immunosuppression were excluded from the trial. Peripheral blood for TCR sequencing was collected from all dose cohorts at baseline, on cycle 4 day 1, and on cycle 7 day 1. The samples were taken from a phase I, first-in-human, multicenter, open-label dose-escalation trial of ivuxolimab. Adults with locally advanced or metastatic melanoma, renal cell carcinoma, hepatocellular carcinoma or head and neck squamous cell carcinoma were enrolled in the trial. Before TCR sequencing, CD4+ T cells and CD8+ T cells were sorted from peripheral blood as separate populations.

Sequenced here: CD4+ or CD8+ T cells sorted from blood, sampled in a trial of the OX40 agonist ivuxolimab. The sequence joins TRBV4-3 to TRBJ2-3; 11 nucleotides in the junction match TRBD1. The source of this sequence is an adult with an advanced solid tumor such as melanoma, head and neck, liver or kidney cancer. Here the CDR3 is given as CASSRGQGAYTDTQYF. In nucleotides, the sequence is TGCGCCAGCAGCCGAGGACAGGGGGCGTACACAGATACGCAGTATTTT.